Included here is one TCR beta chain sequence, with context. The antigen remains undetermined. The data are from a study of Ad26.COV2.S vaccination and SARS-CoV-2 variants. Study in general: The Ad26.COV2.S arm of the COV1001 trial was where the donor was placed. Each vaccinee took Ad26.COV2.S intramuscularly, once or twice 56 days apart.

The CDR3 runs to 16 residues. Trimming removed 5 bases from V and 15 bases from J; junction bases left unmatched: 14. Germline CDR1 is MNHEY and CDR2 is SMNVEV (reference sequence). Study-wide results and limits: Vaccinees reportedly had broad spike-specific CD8+ and CD4+ T cell responses.

Assay: immunoSEQ multiplex PCR; the TCRdb copy retains only in-frame clones and omits some. The data show 200,000 to 250,000 clones, around 87% seen once. Documented treatment: approximately 18 received Ad26.COV2.S at low or high dose, single or two shots; five or six received placebo; per-sample allocation not given. On day 63 after the first injection, vaccine and placebo recipients gave samples. Sequenced here: peripheral blood, sampled in a trial of Ad26.COV2.S vaccine versus placebo. The source is a person between 18 and 59 years old who received the Ad26.COV2.S COVID-19 vaccine or a placebo. The rearrangement uses TRBV27 and TRBJ1-6; 12 nucleotides line up with TRBD1. The CDR3 sequence: CASSRGRDRGRRDLHF. CDR3 in DNA: TGTGCCAGCAGTCGGGGCCGGGACAGGGGGCGGCGTGACCTCCACTTT.